This T cell receptor (beta chain) was sequenced for a study of esophageal squamous cell carcinoma under preoperative chemotherapy. This clonotype was counted only a few times. What it recognizes is unknown. Time point: before preoperative PTX-NDP chemotherapy. Before surgery, patients were given preoperative paclitaxel-nedaplatin chemotherapy. TCRdb recomputed calls from the PCR reads with MiXCR, one row per CDR3 protein. This sample has some 30,000 distinct CDR3 sequences; around 50% occur once, and the top ten carry approximately 12%. CDR1 is ENHRY and CDR2 is SYGVKD in the germline V gene. J gave up 11 bases and V 3 bases, and 18 bases lay outside the gene matches. The CDR3 contains 19 residues. Study findings and constraints: After treatment, tumor-infiltrating lymphocytes seemed to come partly from incoming peripheral T cells, not only local changes.

The chain employs TRBV10-3 and TRBJ2-5; 16 bases are a match to TRBD2. This sequence originates from a human donor with esophageal squamous cell carcinoma. The donor label of this sample is uncertain. Collection of the sample occurred from a patient given preoperative chemotherapy. As DNA, the CDR3 is TGTGCCATCAGTGACGGGACTAGCGGGAGGGCCGCGTCCTACAATGAGCAGTACTTC. It codes for CAISDGTSGRAASYNEQYF.